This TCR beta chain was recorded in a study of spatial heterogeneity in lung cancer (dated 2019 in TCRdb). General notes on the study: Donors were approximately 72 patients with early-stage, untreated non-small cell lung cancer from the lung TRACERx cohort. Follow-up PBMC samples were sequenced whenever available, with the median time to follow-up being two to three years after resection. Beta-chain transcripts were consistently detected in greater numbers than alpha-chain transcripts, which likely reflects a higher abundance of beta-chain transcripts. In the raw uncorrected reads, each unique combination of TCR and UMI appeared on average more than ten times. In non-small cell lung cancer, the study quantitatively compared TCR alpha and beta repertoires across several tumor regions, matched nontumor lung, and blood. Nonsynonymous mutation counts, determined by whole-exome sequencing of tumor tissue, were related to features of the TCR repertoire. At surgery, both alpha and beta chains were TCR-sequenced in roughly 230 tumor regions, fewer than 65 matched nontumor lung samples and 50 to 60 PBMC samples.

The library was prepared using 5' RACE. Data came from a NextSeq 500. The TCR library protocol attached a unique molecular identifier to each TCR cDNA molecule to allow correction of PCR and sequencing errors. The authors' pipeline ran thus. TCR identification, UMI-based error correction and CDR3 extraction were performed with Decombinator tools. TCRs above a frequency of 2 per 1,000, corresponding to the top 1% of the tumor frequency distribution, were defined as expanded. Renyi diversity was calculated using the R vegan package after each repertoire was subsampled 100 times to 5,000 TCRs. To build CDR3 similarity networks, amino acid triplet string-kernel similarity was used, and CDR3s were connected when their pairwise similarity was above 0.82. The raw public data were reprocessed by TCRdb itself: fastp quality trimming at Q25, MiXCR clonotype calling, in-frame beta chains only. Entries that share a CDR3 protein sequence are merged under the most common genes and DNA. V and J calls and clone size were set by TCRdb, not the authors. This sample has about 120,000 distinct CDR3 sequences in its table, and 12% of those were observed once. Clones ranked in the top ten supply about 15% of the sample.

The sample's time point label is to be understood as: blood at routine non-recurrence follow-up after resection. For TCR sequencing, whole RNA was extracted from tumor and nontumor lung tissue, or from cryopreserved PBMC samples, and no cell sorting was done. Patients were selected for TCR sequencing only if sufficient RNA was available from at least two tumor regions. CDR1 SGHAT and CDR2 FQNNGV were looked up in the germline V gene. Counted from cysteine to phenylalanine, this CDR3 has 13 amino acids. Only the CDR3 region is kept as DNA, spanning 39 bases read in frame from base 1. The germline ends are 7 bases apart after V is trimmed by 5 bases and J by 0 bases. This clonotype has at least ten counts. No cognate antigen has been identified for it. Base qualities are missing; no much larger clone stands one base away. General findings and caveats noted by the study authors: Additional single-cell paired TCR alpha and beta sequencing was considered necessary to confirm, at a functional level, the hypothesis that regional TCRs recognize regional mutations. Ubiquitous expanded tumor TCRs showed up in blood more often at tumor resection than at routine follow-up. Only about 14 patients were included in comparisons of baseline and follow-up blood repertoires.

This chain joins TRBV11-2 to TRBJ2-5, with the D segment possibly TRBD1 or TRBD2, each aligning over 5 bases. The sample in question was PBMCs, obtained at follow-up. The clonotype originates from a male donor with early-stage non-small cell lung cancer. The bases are TGTGCCAGCAGCCCGGGACACCAAGAGACCCAGTACTTC. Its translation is CASSPGHQETQYF.